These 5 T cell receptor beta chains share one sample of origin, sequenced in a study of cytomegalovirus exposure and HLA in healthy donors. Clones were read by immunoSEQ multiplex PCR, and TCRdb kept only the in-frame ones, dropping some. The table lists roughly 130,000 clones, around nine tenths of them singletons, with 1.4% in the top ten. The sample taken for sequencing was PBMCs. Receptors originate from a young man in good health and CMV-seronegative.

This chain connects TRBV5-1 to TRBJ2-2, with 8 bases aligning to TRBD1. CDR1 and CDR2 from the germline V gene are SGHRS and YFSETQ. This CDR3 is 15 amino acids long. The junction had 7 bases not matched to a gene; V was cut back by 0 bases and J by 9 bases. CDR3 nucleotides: TGCGCCAGCAGCTTGGAGGGACAGGAAATCAGGGAGCTGTTTTTT. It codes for CASSLEGQEIRELFF.

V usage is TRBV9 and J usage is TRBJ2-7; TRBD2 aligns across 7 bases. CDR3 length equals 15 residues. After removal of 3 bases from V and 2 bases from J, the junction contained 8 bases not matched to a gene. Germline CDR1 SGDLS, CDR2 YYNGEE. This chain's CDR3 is CASSGIGEGPYEQYF. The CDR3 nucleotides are TGTGCCAGCAGCGGAATTGGGGAGGGCCCCTACGAGCAGTACTTC. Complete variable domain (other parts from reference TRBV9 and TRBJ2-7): DSGVTQTPKHLITATGQRVTLRCSPRSGDLSVYWYQQSLDQGLQFLIQYYNGEERAKGNILERFSAQQFPDLHSELNLSSLELGDSALYFCASSGIGEGPYEQYFGPGTRLTVT.

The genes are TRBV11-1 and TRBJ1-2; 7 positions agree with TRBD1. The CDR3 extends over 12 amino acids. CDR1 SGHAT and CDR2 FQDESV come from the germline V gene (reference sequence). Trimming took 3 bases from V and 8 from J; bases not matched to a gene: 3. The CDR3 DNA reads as TGTGCCAGCAGCTTCCAGGGGGAAGGCTACACCTTC. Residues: CASSFQGEGYTF.

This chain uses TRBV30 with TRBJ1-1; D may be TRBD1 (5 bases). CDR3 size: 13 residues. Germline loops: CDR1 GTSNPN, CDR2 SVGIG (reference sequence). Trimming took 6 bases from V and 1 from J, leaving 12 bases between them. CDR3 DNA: TGTGCCTGCCAGGACACGCAGAACACTGAAGCTTTCTTT. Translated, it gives CACQDTQNTEAFF.

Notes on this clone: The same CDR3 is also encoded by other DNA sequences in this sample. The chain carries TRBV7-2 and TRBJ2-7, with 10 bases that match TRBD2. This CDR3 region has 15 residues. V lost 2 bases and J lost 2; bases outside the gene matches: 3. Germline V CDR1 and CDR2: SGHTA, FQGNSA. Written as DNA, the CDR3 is TGTGCCAGCAGCTTACTACTAGCGGGAACCTACGAGCAGTACTTC. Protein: CASSLLLAGTYEQYF.